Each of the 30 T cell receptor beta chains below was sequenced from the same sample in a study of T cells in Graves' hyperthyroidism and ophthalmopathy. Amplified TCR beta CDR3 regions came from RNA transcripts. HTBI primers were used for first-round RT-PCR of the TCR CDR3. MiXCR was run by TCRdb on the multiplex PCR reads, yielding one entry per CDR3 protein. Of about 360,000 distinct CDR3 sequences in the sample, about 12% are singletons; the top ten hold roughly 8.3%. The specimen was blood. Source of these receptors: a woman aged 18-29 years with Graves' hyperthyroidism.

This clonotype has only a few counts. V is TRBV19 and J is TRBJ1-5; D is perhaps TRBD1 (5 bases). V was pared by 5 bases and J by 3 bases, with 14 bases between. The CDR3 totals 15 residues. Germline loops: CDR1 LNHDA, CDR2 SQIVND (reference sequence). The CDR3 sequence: CASSPGAGPNQPQHF. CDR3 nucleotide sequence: TGTGCCAGTAGTCCCGGGGCAGGCCCCAATCAGCCCCAGCATTTT.

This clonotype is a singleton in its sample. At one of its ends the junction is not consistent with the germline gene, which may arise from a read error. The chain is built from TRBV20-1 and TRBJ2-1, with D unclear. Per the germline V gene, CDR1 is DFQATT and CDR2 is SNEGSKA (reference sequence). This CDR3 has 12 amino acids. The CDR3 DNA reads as TGCAGGGCTAGAGATCTTATGAATGAGCAGTTCTTC. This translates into CRARDLMNEQFF.

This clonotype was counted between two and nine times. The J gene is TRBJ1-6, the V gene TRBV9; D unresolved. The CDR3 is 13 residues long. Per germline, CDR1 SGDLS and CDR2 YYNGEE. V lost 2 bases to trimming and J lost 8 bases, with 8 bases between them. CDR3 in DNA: TGTGCCAGCAGCGTCCAACCTGATTCACCCCTCCACTTT. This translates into CASSVQPDSPLHF.

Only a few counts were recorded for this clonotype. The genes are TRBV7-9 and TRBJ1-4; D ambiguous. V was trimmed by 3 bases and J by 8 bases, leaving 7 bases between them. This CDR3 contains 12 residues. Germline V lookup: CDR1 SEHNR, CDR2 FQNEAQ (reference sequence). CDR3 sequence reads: CASSFTGEKLFF. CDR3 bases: TGTGCCAGCAGCTTCACTGGCGAAAAACTGTTTTTT.

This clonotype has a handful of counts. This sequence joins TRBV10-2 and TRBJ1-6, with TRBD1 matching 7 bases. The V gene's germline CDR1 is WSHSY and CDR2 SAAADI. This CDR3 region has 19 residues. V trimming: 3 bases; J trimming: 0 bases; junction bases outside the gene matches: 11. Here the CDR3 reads CASSEGVDRAYSYNSPLHF. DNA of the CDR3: TGCGCCAGCAGTGAAGGGGTCGACAGGGCGTACTCCTATAATTCACCCCTCCACTTT.

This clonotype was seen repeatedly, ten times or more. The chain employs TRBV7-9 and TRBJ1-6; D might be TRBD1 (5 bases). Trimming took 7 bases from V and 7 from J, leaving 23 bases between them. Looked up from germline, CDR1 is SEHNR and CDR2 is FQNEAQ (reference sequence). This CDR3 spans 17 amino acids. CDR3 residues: CASTFTPGPGGNSPLHF. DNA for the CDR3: TGTGCCAGCACCTTCACTCCGGGTCCTGGGGGAAATTCACCCCTCCACTTT.

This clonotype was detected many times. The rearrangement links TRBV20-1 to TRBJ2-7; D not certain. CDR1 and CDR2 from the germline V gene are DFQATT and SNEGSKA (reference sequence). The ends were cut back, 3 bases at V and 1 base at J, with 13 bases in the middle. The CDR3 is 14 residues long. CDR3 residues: CSARFPRGSYEQYF. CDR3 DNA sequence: TGCAGTGCTAGGTTCCCTCGCGGATCCTACGAGCAGTACTTC.

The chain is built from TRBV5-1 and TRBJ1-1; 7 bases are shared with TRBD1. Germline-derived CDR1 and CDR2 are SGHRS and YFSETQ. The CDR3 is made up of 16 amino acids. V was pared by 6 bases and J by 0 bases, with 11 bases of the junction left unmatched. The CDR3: CASTPARGQLNTEAFF. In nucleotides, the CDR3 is TGCGCCAGCACCCCTGCAAGGGGACAGCTGAACACTGAAGCTTTCTTT.

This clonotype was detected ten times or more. The CDR3 loop reads CASSWTINTEAFF. Written as DNA, the CDR3 is TGCGCCAGCAGCTGGACAATAAACACTGAAGCTTTCTTT. The rearrangement joins TRBV5-1 to TRBJ1-1, with D perhaps matching TRBD1 (5 bases). CDR1 and CDR2 (germline): SGHRS, YFSETQ. With 3 bases removed from V and 2 bases from J, the gap between germline ends came to 8 bases. The CDR3 spans 13 residues.

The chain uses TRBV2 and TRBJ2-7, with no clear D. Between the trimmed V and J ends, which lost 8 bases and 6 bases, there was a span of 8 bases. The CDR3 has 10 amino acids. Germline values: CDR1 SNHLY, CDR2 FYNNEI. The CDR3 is CASSLREQYF. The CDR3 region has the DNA TGTGCCAGCTCCTTACGCGAGCAGTACTTC. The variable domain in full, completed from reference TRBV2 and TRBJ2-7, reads EPEVTQTPSHQVTQMGQEVILRCVPISNHLYFYWYRQILGQKVEFLVSFYNNEISEKSEIFDDQFSVERPDGSNFTLKIRSTKLEDSAMYFCASSLREQYFGPGTRLTVT.

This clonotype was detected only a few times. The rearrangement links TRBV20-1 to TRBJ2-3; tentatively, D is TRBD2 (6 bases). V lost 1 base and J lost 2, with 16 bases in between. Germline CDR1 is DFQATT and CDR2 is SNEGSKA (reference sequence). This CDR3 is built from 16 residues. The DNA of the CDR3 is TGCAGTGCTAGAGCATCTAAGGGAGGCTCCACAGATACGCAGTATTTT. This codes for CSARASKGGSTDTQYF.

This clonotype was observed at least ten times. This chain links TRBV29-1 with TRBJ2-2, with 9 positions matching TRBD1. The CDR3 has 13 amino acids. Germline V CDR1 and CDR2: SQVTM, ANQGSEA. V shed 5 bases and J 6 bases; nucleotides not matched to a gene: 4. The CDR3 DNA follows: TGCAGCGTTTGGACAGGGGTTGCCGGGGAGCTGTTTTTT. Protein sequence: CSVWTGVAGELFF.

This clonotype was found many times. Here the CDR3 reads CASRPGGSETQYF. CDR3 coding DNA: TGTGCCAGCAGGCCCGGGGGAAGTGAGACCCAGTACTTC. This chain connects TRBV12-3 or TRBV12-4 to TRBJ2-5; tentatively, D is TRBD2 (6 bases). This CDR3 has 13 amino acids. The V and J ends lost 6 bases and 5 bases respectively, with 13 bases between them.

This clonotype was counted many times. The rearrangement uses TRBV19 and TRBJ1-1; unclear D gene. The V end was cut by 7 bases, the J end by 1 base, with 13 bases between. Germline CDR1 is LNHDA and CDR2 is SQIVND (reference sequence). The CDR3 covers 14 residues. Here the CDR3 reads CASTPATPNTEAFF. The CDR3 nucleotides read TGTGCCAGTACCCCGGCTACGCCGAACACTGAAGCTTTCTTT.

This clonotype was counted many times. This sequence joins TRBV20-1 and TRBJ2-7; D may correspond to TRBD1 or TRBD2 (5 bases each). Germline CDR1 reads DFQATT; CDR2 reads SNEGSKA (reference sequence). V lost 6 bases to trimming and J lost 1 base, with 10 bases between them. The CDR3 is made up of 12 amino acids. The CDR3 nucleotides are TGCAGTGCCTGGGACGGTTCCTACGAGCAGTACTTC. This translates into CSAWDGSYEQYF.

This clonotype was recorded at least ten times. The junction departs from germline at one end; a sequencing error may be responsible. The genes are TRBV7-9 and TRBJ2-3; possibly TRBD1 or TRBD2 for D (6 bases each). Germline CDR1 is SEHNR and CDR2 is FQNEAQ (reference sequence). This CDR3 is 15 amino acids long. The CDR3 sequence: CASSLDGLATGTQYF. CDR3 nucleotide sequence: TGTGCCAGCAGCTTAGACGGGCTAGCGACAGGTACGCAGTATTTT.

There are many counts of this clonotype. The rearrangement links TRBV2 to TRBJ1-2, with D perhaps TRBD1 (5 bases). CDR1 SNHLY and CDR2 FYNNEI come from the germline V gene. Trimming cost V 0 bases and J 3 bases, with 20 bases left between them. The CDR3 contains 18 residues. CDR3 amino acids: CASSEAIWVGEWDYGYTF. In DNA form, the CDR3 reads TGTGCCAGCAGTGAAGCCATCTGGGTGGGGGAATGGGACTATGGCTACACCTTC. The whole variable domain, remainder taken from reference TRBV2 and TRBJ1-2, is EPEVTQTPSHQVTQMGQEVILRCVPISNHLYFYWYRQILGQKVEFLVSFYNNEISEKSEIFDDQFSVERPDGSNFTLKIRSTKLEDSAMYFCASSEAIWVGEWDYGYTFGSGTRLTVV.

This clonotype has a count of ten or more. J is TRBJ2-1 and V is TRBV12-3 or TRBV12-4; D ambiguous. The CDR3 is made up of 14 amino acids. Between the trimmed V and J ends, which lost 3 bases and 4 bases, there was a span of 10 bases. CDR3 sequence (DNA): TGTGCCAGCAGTTTTACCGGTAGTTACAATGAGCAGTTCTTC. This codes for CASSFTGSYNEQFF.

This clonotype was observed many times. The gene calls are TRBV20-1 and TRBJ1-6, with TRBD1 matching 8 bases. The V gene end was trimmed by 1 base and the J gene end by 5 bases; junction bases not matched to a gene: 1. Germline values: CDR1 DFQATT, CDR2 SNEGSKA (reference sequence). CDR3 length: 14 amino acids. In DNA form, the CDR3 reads TGCAGTGCTAGAGCGGGACAGGATAATTCACCCCTCCACTTT. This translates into CSARAGQDNSPLHF.

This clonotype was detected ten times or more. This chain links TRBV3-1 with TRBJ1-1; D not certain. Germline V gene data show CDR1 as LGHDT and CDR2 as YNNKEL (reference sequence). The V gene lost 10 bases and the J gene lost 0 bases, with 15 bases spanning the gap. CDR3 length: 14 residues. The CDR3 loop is CATKREGVNTEAFF. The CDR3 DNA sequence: TGTGCCACAAAAAGGGAGGGAGTGAACACTGAAGCTTTCTTT.

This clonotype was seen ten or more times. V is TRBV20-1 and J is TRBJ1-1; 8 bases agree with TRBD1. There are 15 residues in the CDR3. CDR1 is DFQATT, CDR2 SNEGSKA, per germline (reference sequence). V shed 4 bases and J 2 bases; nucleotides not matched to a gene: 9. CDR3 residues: CSATSPGQGNTEAFF. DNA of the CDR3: TGCAGTGCTACCTCTCCCGGACAGGGAAACACTGAAGCTTTCTTT.

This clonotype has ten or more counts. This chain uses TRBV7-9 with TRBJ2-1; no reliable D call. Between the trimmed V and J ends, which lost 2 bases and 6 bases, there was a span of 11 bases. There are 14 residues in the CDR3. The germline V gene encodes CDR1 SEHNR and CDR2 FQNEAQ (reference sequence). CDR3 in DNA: TGTGCCAGCAGCTTACACGGGCTTCCCAATGAGCAGTTCTTC. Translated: CASSLHGLPNEQFF.

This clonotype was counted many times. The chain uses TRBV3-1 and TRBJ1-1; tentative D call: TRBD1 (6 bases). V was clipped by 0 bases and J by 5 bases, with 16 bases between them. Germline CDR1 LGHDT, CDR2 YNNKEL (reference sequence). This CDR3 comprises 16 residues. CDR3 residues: CASSQDRSRGGTEAFF. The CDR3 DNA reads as TGTGCCAGCAGCCAAGATAGGTCCAGGGGTGGTACTGAAGCTTTCTTT. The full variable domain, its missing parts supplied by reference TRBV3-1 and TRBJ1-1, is DTAVSQTPKYLVTQMGNDKSIKCEQNLGHDTMYWYKQDSKKFLKIMFSYNNKELIINETVPNRFSPKSPDKAHLNLHINSLELGDSAVYFCASSQDRSRGGTEAFFGQGTRLTVV.

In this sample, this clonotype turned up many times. CDR3: CATSRDRGSGNTIYF. The CDR3 coding sequence is TGTGCCACCAGCAGAGACCGGGGGTCTGGAAACACCATATATTTT. The gene calls are TRBV15 and TRBJ1-3, with a possible D match to TRBD1 (5 bases). The CDR3 totals 15 residues. Trimming cost V 0 bases and J 1 base, with 7 bases left between them. CDR1 is LNHNV and CDR2 is YYDKDF in the germline V gene (reference sequence). The full variable domain, with the rest looked up from reference TRBV15 and TRBJ1-3, is DAMVIQNPRYQVTQFGKPVTLSCSQTLNHNVMYWYQQKSSQAPKLLFHYYDKDFNNEADTPDNFQSRRPNTSFCFLDIRSPGLGDTAMYLCATSRDRGSGNTIYFGEGSWLTVV.

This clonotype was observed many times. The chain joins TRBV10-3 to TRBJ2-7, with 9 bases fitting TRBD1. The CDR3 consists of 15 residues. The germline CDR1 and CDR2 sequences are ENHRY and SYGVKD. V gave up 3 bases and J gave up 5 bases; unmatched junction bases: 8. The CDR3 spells CAISDAQGANDEQYF. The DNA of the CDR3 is TGTGCCATCAGTGACGCACAGGGGGCGAACGACGAGCAGTACTTC.

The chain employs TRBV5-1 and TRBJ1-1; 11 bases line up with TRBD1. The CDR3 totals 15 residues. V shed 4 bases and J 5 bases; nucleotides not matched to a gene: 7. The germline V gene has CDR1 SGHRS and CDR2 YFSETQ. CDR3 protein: CASSPGQGAWTEAFF. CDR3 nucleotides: TGCGCCAGCAGCCCTGGACAGGGGGCTTGGACTGAAGCTTTCTTT.

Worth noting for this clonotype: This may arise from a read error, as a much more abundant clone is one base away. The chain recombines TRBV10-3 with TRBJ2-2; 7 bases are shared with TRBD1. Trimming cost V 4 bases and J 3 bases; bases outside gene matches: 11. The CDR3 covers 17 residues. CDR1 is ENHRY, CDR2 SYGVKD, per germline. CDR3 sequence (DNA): TGTGCCATCAGTGGTAAGGCAGACAGGGTGGACACCGGGGAGCTGTTTTTT. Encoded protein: CAISGKADRVDTGELFF.

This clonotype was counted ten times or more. The CDR3 DNA reads as TGTGCCAGCAGGAGGGATGGGATGGAAACCTACGAGCAGTACTTC. It is translated as CASRRDGMETYEQYF. This sequence joins TRBV6-1 and TRBJ2-7; weak D call: TRBD2 (5 bases). Trimming took 6 bases from V and 2 from J, leaving 17 bases between them. The CDR3 extends over 15 amino acids. Germline V gene sequence: CDR1 MNHNS, CDR2 SASEGT.

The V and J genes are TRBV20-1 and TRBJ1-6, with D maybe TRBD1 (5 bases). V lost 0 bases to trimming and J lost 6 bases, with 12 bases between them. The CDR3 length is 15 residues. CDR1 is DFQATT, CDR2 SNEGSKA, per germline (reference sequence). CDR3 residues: CSARDGGPINSPLHF. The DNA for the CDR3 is TGCAGTGCTAGAGATGGGGGACCCATTAATTCACCCCTCCACTTT.

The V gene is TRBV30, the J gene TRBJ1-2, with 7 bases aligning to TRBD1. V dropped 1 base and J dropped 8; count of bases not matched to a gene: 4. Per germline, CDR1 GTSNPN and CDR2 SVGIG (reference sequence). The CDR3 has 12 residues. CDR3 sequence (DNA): TGTGCCTGGAGTGCGACAGGGTACGGCTACACCTTC. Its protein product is CAWSATGYGYTF.